This T cell receptor beta chain comes out of a study of tumor-infiltrating lymphocytes in primary liver carcinoma. The J segment lost 6 bases and the V segment lost 1 base, leaving 18 bases of the junction unmatched. The CDR3 is made up of 18 amino acids. Germline assignment: CDR1 SQVTM and CDR2 ANQGSEA. Germline DNA was extracted too, while blood RNA derived from unsorted whole blood. cDNA specific to TCR beta was made from 450 to 500 ng of total RNA, with a constant-region primer employed for priming. The TCR beta library was amplified through three nested multiplex PCR rounds in a modified ARM-PCR procedure. Both of the initial two PCR rounds ran for approximately 11 cycles and employed TRBV1-TRBV30 forward primers alongside a C-beta reverse primer. MiXCR, applied by TCRdb to the multiplex PCR reads, yields one record per CDR3 protein. Of about 180,000 distinct CDR3 sequences in the sample, 50% to 75% were seen once.

This chain joins TRBV29-1 and TRBJ2-1; 7 nucleotides line up with TRBD2. Sequenced sample: peripheral blood. The clonotype comes from a middle-aged man with primary liver carcinoma and hepatitis B virus infection. This CDR3 reads CSVEGGGWAGVRSNEQFF. The DNA for the CDR3 is TGCAGCGTTGAAGGGGGGGGTTGGGCAGGAGTCCGTTCCAATGAGCAGTTCTTC.